A single sample is the source of the 7 T cell receptor beta chains below, sequenced in a study of CD8 T cell repertoires and HIV-1 epitope variants. No antigens are known for them. Some clones are missing from TCRdb's copy, which holds only in-frame ones; the method was immunoSEQ multiplex PCR. The sample shows more than 3,500 clones, around 71% of them seen only once. Material: cultured CD8+ T cells derived from PBMCs. All receptors derive from a male donor with HIV.

The chain couples TRBV5-1 to TRBJ2-5; D unclear. The V gene's germline CDR1 is SGHRS and CDR2 YFSETQ. CDR3 length: 14 amino acids. Between the trimmed V and J ends, which lost 0 bases and 11 bases, there was a span of 17 bases. CDR3 loop: CASSLGGEYSEQYF. Here the CDR3 DNA reads TGCGCCAGCAGCTTGGGTGGGGAATACTCGGAGCAGTACTTC.

V and J are TRBV11-2 and TRBJ1-4; D unresolved. Deletions cut 0 bases from V and 4 bases from J, with 12 bases between. The CDR3 extends over 16 amino acids. Germline values: CDR1 SGHAT, CDR2 FQNNGV. CDR3: CASSLDLTGDNEKLFF. DNA for the CDR3: TGTGCCAGCAGCTTAGATCTTACCGGGGATAATGAAAAACTGTTTTTT.

This clone was seen only once. The V call is TRBV5-4, the J call TRBJ1-4; tentatively, D is TRBD1 (6 bases). Deletions cut 4 bases from V and 12 bases from J, with 22 bases between. Germline V CDR1 and CDR2: SGHNT, YYREEE (reference sequence). The CDR3 is 15 residues long. CDR3 region: CASSPGDGGREELFF. The DNA for the CDR3 is TGTGCCAGCAGCCCCGGCGATGGGGGGCGCGAGGAACTGTTTTTT.

A few counts support this clone. The rearrangement joins TRBV5-4 to TRBJ2-7; no reliable D call. The V end was cut by 4 bases, the J end by 0 bases, with 5 bases between. This CDR3 has 12 amino acids. Per the germline V gene, CDR1 is SGHNT and CDR2 is YYREEE (reference sequence). Here the CDR3 reads CASSVHSYEQYF. In DNA form, the CDR3 reads TGTGCCAGCAGCGTTCACTCCTACGAGCAGTACTTC.

V usage is TRBV29-1 and J usage is TRBJ2-7; 7 nucleotides align to TRBD1. Germline lookup yields CDR1 SQVTM and CDR2 ANQGSEA. The CDR3 runs 16 residues. J was trimmed by 5 bases and V by 1 base; bases with no gene match: 14. DNA of the CDR3: TGCAGCGTTGAAGTGGGCGTTAACAGGGGAATCGACGAGCAGTACTTC. It translates to CSVEVGVNRGIDEQYF.

This chain joins TRBV18 and TRBJ1-1; D is undetermined. Germline CDR1 and CDR2: KGHSH and LQKENI. Between the trimmed V and J ends, which lost 2 bases and 2 bases, there was a span of 9 bases. CDR3 length equals 14 residues. This CDR3 reads CASSPFPDNTEAFF. The CDR3 region has the DNA TGTGCCAGCTCACCATTTCCAGATAACACTGAAGCTTTCTTT.

This clone has a single count. The CDR3 reads CASSLFGEAFF. CDR3 bases: TGTGCCAGCAGCTTATTCGGCGAAGCTTTCTTT. This chain links TRBV7-8 with TRBJ1-1; the D is unclear. Trimming cost V 2 bases and J 8 bases, with 6 bases left between them. The germline CDR1 and CDR2 sequences are SGHVS and FQNEAQ. The CDR3 covers 11 residues.